This record looks at one T cell receptor beta chain sequence and its context. Its antigen is still unknown. Base qualities are not recorded, but no much larger clone differs from it by a single base. The data were taken from a study of PD-L1 blockade in urothelial cancer (TCRdb year 2017). Background for the entire study: All patients started therapy in about 2014 and received atezolizumab 1,200 mg intravenously every 3 weeks. Blood samples were analyzed at two time points: 3 weeks after treatment start (second dose) and 6 weeks after treatment start. Whole exome sequencing and RNA sequencing of pretreatment tumors were performed alongside TCR sequencing in the same patients. An exploratory multi-omic analysis was conducted of the somatic, immune and clinical correlates of response to PD-L1 blockade with atezolizumab in urothelial cancer. About 90% of the 29 patients were identified as males with urothelial cancer of bladder origin, and a prior smoking history was reported by 18 of 29 patients. Pretreatment blood TCR-seq was available for 27 to 30 patients, at least one posttreatment blood collection was obtained for 24 patients, and tumor TCR-seq was available for 24 patients. Progression-free survival longer than 6 months counted as durable clinical benefit, and TCR features were additionally tested against both progression-free and overall survival. Blood samples gave median yields of approximately 130,000 T cells and 82,636 unique TCRs, along with a median clonality of about 0.084. Pretreatment tumor samples and matched peripheral blood, collected serially before and after atezolizumab treatment, underwent TCR sequencing. Some ten patients reached durable clinical benefit, while about 20 patients did not. An ECOG performance status of 0 or 1 was recorded for the patients, and 0 to 3 prior chemotherapy regimens had been received by the patients. Here is what the overall study found, with its caveats: A pretreatment peripheral blood TCR clonality below the median was linked to improved progression-free and overall survival. Because of the small sample size (n ≈ 29) and the many exploratory analyses performed, the results are intended to be regarded as hypothesis-generating. At 3 weeks after the start of treatment, tumor-associated TCR clones in peripheral blood had expanded more in patients with durable benefit (n ≈ 20, p = 0.022).

V is cut by 0 bases and J by 4 bases, and the space between the germline ends is 14 bases. CDR1 and CDR2 are read off the germline V gene as SGHRS and YFSETQ. The cysteine opens and the phenylalanine closes a CDR3 of 16 amino acids. Left in the record is the CDR3 DNA by itself, 48 bases read in frame from the first base. Synthetic TCR analog templates were spiked into each PCR so that absolute template abundance could be estimated from read counts. TCRbeta CDR3 regions were amplified from genomic DNA with bias-controlled V and J gene primers using the immunoSEQ assay. Rearranged TCRbeta segments were sequenced at approximately 20X coverage. In the authors' own workflow: Clustering was used to correct sequencing errors, and CDR3s were annotated against IMGT so that V, D and J genes could be assigned. Downstream analyses used only productive TCRbeta rearrangements, leaving out any out-of-frame or stop-codon sequences. Clonality was computed as one minus Shannon entropy normalized by the log of the number of unique productive sequences. Clones differing between time points or between blood and tumor were identified using Fisher's exact test with Benjamini-Hochberg correction, with an adjusted p below 0.01 applied as the threshold. The immuneACCESS repertoire file appears here via TCRdb, limited to in-frame rearrangements. These files lack a portion of the clones; in checked studies, under half of the deficit traces to unresolved V genes, and the cause of the others is not known. V and J calls and clone size are as listed in that table; D and trimming were resolved from the DNA. Within this sample are approximately 93,000 clones, with around four fifths of them counted one time only. In total, the top ten clones hold under 8.5% of the sample.

The sample's time point label is to be understood as: peripheral blood 6 weeks after treatment start. A cohort of more than 25 patients with locally advanced or metastatic urothelial carcinoma, treated at Memorial Sloan Kettering on a trial protocol, was included. Peripheral blood mononuclear cells were collected from each patient pretreatment and during treatment, giving between 1 and 8 total time points per patient. The Qiagen DNeasy Blood extraction kit was used to purify genomic DNA from total PBMCs and tumor samples. PBMCs were collected pretreatment and during treatment, and were isolated and stored as previously described.

The sequence derives from a man aged 65 to 85 with urothelial cancer. The sequenced sample was PBMCs, obtained around atezolizumab (anti-PD-L1) treatment. The rearranged segments are TRBV5-1 and TRBJ2-1; TRBD2 is a possible D gene, resting on 6 matching bases. The CDR3 corresponds to CASSLVGSGSYNEQFF. The DNA sequence follows: TGCGCCAGCAGCTTGGTTGGCAGCGGGTCTTACAATGAGCAGTTCTTC.